The rows below give T cell receptor beta chains drawn from one sample of a study of OX40 agonist ivuxolimab in advanced cancers. Data came from immunoSEQ multiplex PCR; TCRdb stores just in-frame clones and leaves some out. The sample contains about 77,000 clones, 81% of which appear only once. The sequenced sample was CD4+ or CD8+ T cells sorted from blood, obtained in a trial of the OX40 agonist ivuxolimab. The receptor set was obtained from an adult with an advanced solid tumor such as melanoma, head and neck, liver or kidney cancer. CDR3s include the opening cysteine and the closing phenylalanine or tryptophan. D genes are given only for firm matches. A row's size may be missing; if present it is once, few, many or a size class.

size | J | V | D | CDR3
. | TRBJ1-2 | TRBV6-5 | . | CASSYSSGQTYGYTF
. | TRBJ1-5 | TRBV4-2 | TRBD1 | CASSQDGTATSPPQHF
. | TRBJ2-7 | TRBV5-1 | . | CASSLAGAAIYEQYF
. | TRBJ2-1 | TRBV5-1 | TRBD2 | CASSPPVSGKGQFF
. | TRBJ1-5 | TRBV28 | . | CASSTPYSNQPQHF
once | TRBJ2-7 | TRBV11-3 | . | CASSSEDQRYEQYF
. | TRBJ2-2 | TRBV7-2 | . | CASSLWVSTTGELFF
few | TRBJ1-1 | TRBV11-2 | . | CASSLVWGAGQGNTEAFF
. | TRBJ1-1 | TRBV18 | . | CASSPRTDYTEAFF
. | TRBJ2-5 | TRBV4-1 | . | CASSQAETQYF
. | . | TRBV19 | . | CASSIEGAWLGYEQYF
few | TRBJ1-6 | TRBV6-1 | TRBD1 | CASSGTGTGGFPLHF
. | TRBJ2-6 | TRBV19 | TRBD1 | CASSGTGASGANVLTF
. | TRBJ2-2 | TRBV19 | TRBD2 | CASRFRFTSGNTGELFF
. | TRBJ2-3 | TRBV12-5 | TRBD2 | CASGLVAGGRTDTQYF
. | TRBJ2-1 | TRBV7-9 | . | CAIGDGYNEQFF
once | TRBJ2-3 | TRBV6-5 | . | CASSPPGRTDTQYF
. | TRBJ2-1 | TRBV4-1 | TRBD1 | CASSKGQGAWNEQFF
. | TRBJ1-4 | TRBV5-4 | TRBD1 | CASSKGQGPNEKLFF
. | TRBJ1-4 | TRBV13 | TRBD1 | CASSRAGTGTNEKLFF
. | TRBJ2-7 | TRBV7-8 | TRBD2 | CASSLGTSGALSSYEQYF
. | TRBJ1-6 | TRBV5-4 | . | CASSLDQGIASPLHF
. | TRBJ1-4 | TRBV6-1 | TRBD1 | CASSRQGGQEKLFF
medium-sized | TRBJ1-4 | TRBV2 | . | CASRGPYFNEKLFF
. | TRBJ2-1 | TRBV6-1 | TRBD2 | CASRDLAGGGGEQFF
. | TRBJ1-2 | TRBV10-3 | TRBD1 | CAISLVPGQGSYTF
. | TRBJ2-2 | TRBV6-5 | . | CASSYDNKGAGELFF
. | TRBJ2-5 | TRBV29-1 | TRBD1 | CSGGQINQETQYF
. | TRBJ2-1 | TRBV11-2 | TRBD1 | CASCPQGASSRSYNEQFF
once | TRBJ1-2 | TRBV4-1 | . | CASSQAPDSIYGYTF
few | . | TRBV18 | TRBD1 | CASSPVGQGGYEQYF
. | TRBJ2-1 | TRBV27 | . | CASSLPGALTYNEQFF
many | TRBJ2-3 | TRBV19 | TRBD1 | CASSMGQGADTQYF
. | TRBJ2-3 | TRBV5-6 | . | CASSLAVLNTDTQYF
. | TRBJ2-3 | TRBV6-4 | TRBD2 | CASSPGLAGGPDTQYF
. | TRBJ2-7 | TRBV6-5 | TRBD1 | CASSLAGTGSEQYF
. | TRBJ1-6 | TRBV7-9 | . | CASSLTQGISPLHF
. | TRBJ2-2 | TRBV5-4 | . | CASSLRGGQIRAGELFF
few | TRBJ2-7 | TRBV5-1 | . | CASSLGGNSYEQYF
. | TRBJ1-2 | TRBV4-1 | . | CASSQVPNSYGYTF
. | TRBJ1-5 | TRBV5-6 | . | CASIIIMRANQPQHF
few | TRBJ2-4 | TRBV29-1 | . | CSVESGTQNIQYF
. | TRBJ2-2 | TRBV5-1 | . | CASSLRSSGDTGELFF
once | TRBJ1-1 | TRBV6-5 | . | CAVGAPEITEAFF
. | TRBJ2-3 | TRBV5-1 | . | CASSLEPKTPDTQYF
. | TRBJ2-1 | TRBV5-1 | TRBD1 | CASSSGGNEQFF
. | TRBJ1-1 | TRBV7-8 | . | CASSLALTGNTEAFF
. | TRBJ2-1 | TRBV27 | TRBD1 | CASSPKPGTGDDEQFF
few | TRBJ2-7 | TRBV15 | TRBD2 | CAISTSGFPKEQYF
. | TRBJ2-5 | TRBV21-1 | . | CASSLEGGESRQTQYF
. | TRBJ2-1 | TRBV7-9 | . | CASSPPDNEQFF
. | TRBJ2-3 | TRBV4-1 | TRBD2 | CASSQGPTSGYTDTQYF
. | TRBJ2-7 | TRBV21-1 | . | CASSKTGSSYEQYF